Below are 27 T cell receptor beta chains sequenced from a single sample in a study of control samples from healthy donors and cancer patients (dated by TCRdb to 2018 to 2021). Library generation was performed with the immunoSEQ multiplex PCR assay. TCRdb's version of the immuneACCESS table is confined to in-frame rearrangements and falls short of the full clone set. An unresolved V gene accounts for under half of the shortfall where checked; the remainder is of unknown origin. For this sample there are 90,000 or so clones; 70% to 90% appear just once. Together, the top ten hold over 0.95% of the sample. Sequenced: blood. The receptors derive from a woman aged 50 to 60 in good health.

The J gene is TRBJ2-7, the V gene TRBV19; D might be TRBD1 (6 bases). Germline loops: CDR1 LNHDA, CDR2 SQIVND (reference sequence). This CDR3 comprises 12 residues. The V and J ends lost 2 bases and 10 bases respectively, with 12 bases between them. The CDR3 region is CASSIPRQVQYF. The CDR3 bases are TGTGCCAGTAGTATACCTCGACAGGTACAGTACTTC.

The chain employs TRBV9 and TRBJ1-2, with 9 nucleotides matching TRBD1. Losses at the gene ends were 4 bases for V and 3 bases for J; bases not matched to a gene: 16. Germline assignment: CDR1 SGDLS and CDR2 YYNGEE. The length of the CDR3 is 18 residues. The CDR3 sequence is CASSSLVGGDRVDYGYTF. In nucleotides, the CDR3 is TGTGCCAGCAGCTCCTTAGTGGGAGGGGACAGGGTCGACTATGGCTACACCTTC.

The rearrangement uses TRBV11-1 and TRBJ2-1; D may be TRBD1 (5 bases). This CDR3 spans 14 amino acids. V dropped 5 bases and J dropped 5 bases, with 13 bases sitting between them. The germline V gene encodes CDR1 SGHAT and CDR2 FQDESV (reference sequence). The CDR3 here is CASSPWQGNNEQFF. DNA for the CDR3: TGTGCCAGCAGCCCGTGGCAGGGAAACAATGAGCAGTTCTTC.

This clone was counted only a few times. V is TRBV12-5 and J is TRBJ1-1; D uncertain. This CDR3 region has 13 residues. The V end lost 4 bases, the J end lost 7 bases, and 13 bases lay between the germline ends. CDR1 and CDR2 (germline): LGHNT, FRNRAP. The CDR3 nucleotides are TGTGCTAGTGGTTCCAGTCCCCTCTTTGAAGCTTTCTTT. Protein product: CASGSSPLFEAFF.

CDR3 sequence: CASSLGRASSGEQYF. CDR3 DNA sequence: TGTGCCAGCAGCTTAGGCCGTGCTAGCTCTGGCGAGCAGTACTTC. The chain carries TRBV7-2 and TRBJ2-7; possibly TRBD2 for D (5 bases). Deletions cut 1 base from V and 6 bases from J, with 16 bases between. From germline, CDR1 is SGHTA and CDR2 FQGNSA. The CDR3 consists of 15 residues.

This clone was seen only once. The chain links TRBV7-9 to TRBJ1-1, with 8 nucleotides matching TRBD1. Germline loops: CDR1 SEHNR, CDR2 FQNEAQ (reference sequence). The CDR3 extends over 13 amino acids. Unmatched junction bases numbered 2, after V lost 3 bases and J lost 5 bases. Here the CDR3 DNA reads TGTGCCAGCAGCTTGGACAGGGAGACTGAAGCTTTCTTT. This translates into CASSLDRETEAFF.

The rearrangement joins TRBV5-1 to TRBJ1-3; D gene ambiguous. CDR1 is SGHRS and CDR2 is YFSETQ in the germline V gene. The CDR3 runs to 13 residues. V lost 3 bases, J lost 4 bases, and 8 bases lay in between. This CDR3 reads CASSSGRGNTIYF. CDR3 nucleotides: TGCGCCAGCAGCTCCGGCAGGGGAAACACCATATATTTT.

The J gene is TRBJ2-3, the V gene TRBV6-1; unclear D gene. Trimming stripped 3 bases from V and 3 bases from J, with 10 bases between. CDR3 size: 14 residues. The germline gives CDR1 MNHNS, CDR2 SASEGT. The DNA for the CDR3 is TGTGCCAGCAGTGACGGCATGTGGACAGATACGCAGTATTTT. Residues: CASSDGMWTDTQYF.

The chain is built from TRBV18 and TRBJ1-1; D is uncertain. V lost 4 bases and J 1 base, leaving 4 bases between the germline ends. This CDR3 comprises 12 residues. Germline CDR1 and CDR2: KGHSH and LQKENI. CDR3 sequence: CASSLRNTEAFF. The CDR3 nucleotides read TGTGCCAGCTCACTCAGGAACACTGAAGCTTTCTTT.

The CDR3 sequence: CASSGFGLPLHF. The CDR3 coding sequence is TGTGCCAGCAGCGGATTTGGGCTGCCCCTCCACTTT. This chain uses TRBV9 with TRBJ1-6, with D hard to call. Germline V lookup: CDR1 SGDLS, CDR2 YYNGEE. Trimming removed 3 bases from V and 13 bases from J, with 11 bases in between. The CDR3 is 12 amino acids.

This clone came up a few times. The chain couples TRBV12-3 or TRBV12-4 to TRBJ1-6; no reliable D call. The CDR3 sequence is 13 residues long. Trimming shortened V by 6 bases and J by 9 bases, and 12 bases separated the two germline ends. CDR3 sequence (DNA): TGTGCCAGCAGGATCTCATGGGGTTCACCCCTCCACTTT. Translation gives CASRISWGSPLHF.

V is TRBV7-9 and J is TRBJ2-3; TRBD2 agrees at 9 bases. V was clipped by 3 bases and J by 4 bases; unmatched bases: 8. The CDR3 is 16 residues long. Germline CDR1 and CDR2: SEHNR and FQNEAQ (reference sequence). The CDR3 DNA follows: TGTGCCAGCAGCTTCGCGGGAGGGCCCCCCGCAGATACGCAGTATTTT. Translating gives CASSFAGGPPADTQYF.

The rearrangement uses TRBV5-6 and TRBJ2-5; 7 positions match TRBD1. CDR1 and CDR2 (germline): SGHDT, YYEEEE. V trimming: 2 bases; J trimming: 5 bases; junction bases outside the gene matches: 6. The CDR3 is 14 amino acids. The DNA of the CDR3 is TGTGCCAGCAGCTTACTACAGGGGTGGGAGACCCAGTACTTC. Translation gives CASSLLQGWETQYF.

The rearrangement joins TRBV6-5 to TRBJ2-7; 7 bases fit TRBD2. The CDR3 covers 14 residues. The V gene end was trimmed by 7 bases and the J gene end by 2 bases; junction bases not matched to a gene: 8. Germline-derived CDR1 and CDR2 are MNHEY and SVGAGI. The CDR3 sequence is CASMRDYGTYEQYF. CDR3 nucleotides: TGTGCCAGCATGAGGGACTACGGCACCTACGAGCAGTACTTC.

V usage is TRBV6-2 or TRBV6-3 and J usage is TRBJ2-7; 8 bases align to TRBD2. The germline V gene has CDR1 MNHEY and CDR2 SVGEGT. The CDR3 has 16 residues. V gave up 5 bases and J gave up 3 bases; unmatched junction bases: 12. As DNA, the CDR3 is TGTGCCAGCAGTCCCCTCGCGGCTAGCGGGCACTACGAGCAGTACTTC. This translates into CASSPLAASGHYEQYF.

The J gene is TRBJ1-1, the V gene TRBV29-1; D is undetermined. The V and J ends lost 4 bases and 3 bases respectively, with 6 bases between them. Germline V lookup: CDR1 SQVTM, CDR2 ANQGSEA. The length of the CDR3 is 11 residues. CDR3 loop: CSVGRDTEAFF. The CDR3 DNA reads as TGCAGCGTTGGACGGGACACTGAAGCTTTCTTT.

The chain is built from TRBV7-2 and TRBJ2-5; D is uncertain. The CDR3 is made up of 14 amino acids. The V and J ends lost 1 base and 5 bases respectively, with 11 bases between them. Looked up from germline, CDR1 is SGHTA and CDR2 is FQGNSA. The CDR3 is CASSLVPRPETQYF. The CDR3 DNA is TGTGCCAGCAGCTTAGTTCCGCGGCCGGAGACCCAGTACTTC.

This clone showed up just a few times. The rearrangement links TRBV7-2 to TRBJ1-1; D is ambiguous. Germline assignment: CDR1 SGHTA and CDR2 FQGNSA. With 5 bases removed from V and 5 bases from J, the gap between germline ends came to 15 bases. The length of the CDR3 is 14 residues. This chain's CDR3 is CASSTPDQWTEAFF. CDR3 nucleotides: TGTGCCAGCAGCACTCCCGACCAGTGGACTGAAGCTTTCTTT.

This chain uses TRBV18 with TRBJ1-1; a possible D gene is TRBD1 (5 bases). Germline V gene data show CDR1 as KGHSH and CDR2 as LQKENI. This CDR3 has 16 amino acids. Trimming stripped 6 bases from V and 3 bases from J, with 20 bases between. CDR3 DNA: TGTGCCAGCTCTCTTGGGGCGGCCGGGGGGGACACTGAAGCTTTCTTT. Amino acid sequence: CASSLGAAGGDTEAFF.

The V gene is TRBV5-1, the J gene TRBJ2-1; D not certain. The CDR3 runs 13 residues. CDR1 SGHRS and CDR2 YFSETQ come from the germline V gene. Between the trimmed V and J ends, which lost 0 bases and 6 bases, there was a span of 7 bases. CDR3 sequence: CASSLAGFNEQFF. The CDR3 DNA sequence: TGCGCCAGCAGCTTGGCCGGATTCAATGAGCAGTTCTTC.

This sequence joins TRBV27 and TRBJ2-4; 10 bases fit TRBD2. Germline V gives CDR1 MNHEY, CDR2 SMNVEV (reference sequence). The CDR3 has 21 residues. The trim removed 5 bases at V and 1 base at J, leaving 20 bases unmatched. This chain's CDR3 is CASSPTLGSGRADIAKNIQYF. As DNA, the CDR3 is TGTGCCAGCAGTCCTACTTTAGGGAGCGGGAGGGCCGATATTGCCAAAAACATTCAGTACTTC.

CDR3 protein: CASSSGRPAGNTIYF. DNA for the CDR3: TGTGCCAGCAGTTCAGGACGGCCAGCTGGAAACACCATATATTTT. This chain uses TRBV11-2 with TRBJ1-3, with D uncertain. Germline loops: CDR1 SGHAT, CDR2 FQNNGV. Trimming left V 6 bases short and J 2 bases short, with 14 bases between. The CDR3 has 15 residues.

This chain uses TRBV2 with TRBJ1-1; the D gene is possibly TRBD1 (6 bases). Trimming stripped 7 bases from V and 6 bases from J, with 15 bases between. CDR1 and CDR2 from the germline V gene are SNHLY and FYNNEI. This CDR3 contains 13 residues. CDR3 nucleotide sequence: TGTGCCAGCACCAGGACAGTTAGCGCTGAAGCTTTCTTT. Its protein is CASTRTVSAEAFF.

The chain links TRBV5-1 to TRBJ2-3; D is perhaps TRBD1 (5 bases). The CDR3 totals 14 residues. Germline V gives CDR1 SGHRS, CDR2 YFSETQ. V lost 4 bases and J lost 6, with 15 bases in between. The CDR3 region is CASSPQGPVDTQYF. The CDR3 coding sequence is TGCGCCAGCAGCCCGCAGGGCCCCGTTGATACGCAGTATTTT.

The chain recombines TRBV4-1 with TRBJ1-1, with D maybe TRBD1 (5 bases). This CDR3 region has 14 residues. The V end lost 3 bases, the J end lost 1 base, and 9 bases lay between the germline ends. Germline assignment: CDR1 MGHRA and CDR2 YSYEKL. The CDR3 region has the DNA TGCGCCAGCAGCCACCCTCAGGGGAACACTGAAGCTTTCTTT. This encodes CASSHPQGNTEAFF.

CDR3 region: CASSPGTRGSTDTQYF. Written as DNA, the CDR3 is TGTGCCAGCAGCCCGGGGACTAGGGGAAGCACAGATACGCAGTATTTT. The chain recombines TRBV11-3 with TRBJ2-3, with TRBD2 identical over 8 bases. The CDR3 extends over 16 amino acids. Germline CDR1 and CDR2: SGHNT and YENEEA. V lost 5 bases and J lost 0; bases outside the gene matches: 7.

The chain recombines TRBV5-8 with TRBJ2-4; 7 bases are shared with TRBD1. The CDR3 loop spans 18 amino acids. J lost 2 bases, V lost 4 bases, and 15 bases had no gene match. In germline, CDR1 is SGHTS, CDR2 YDEGEE. CDR3 sequence: CASSQKVRTGQSKNIQYF. CDR3 in DNA: TGTGCCAGCAGCCAGAAAGTCCGAACGGGACAGTCCAAAAACATTCAGTACTTC.